The 9 T cell receptor beta chains below come from one sample, sequenced in a study of shared T cell receptors in the human thymus. Method: immunoSEQ multiplex PCR; TCRdb's copy keeps in-frame clones and lacks some. The sample records 650,000 to 950,000 clones, approximately 83% being singletons. Separately, the same data were catalogued under a study of human thymus T cells.

The sample comprised thymocytes. All receptors come from a girl in the first two years of life with a congenital heart defect.

The V and J genes are TRBV19 and TRBJ1-3, with D possibly being TRBD1 (6 bases). Between the trimmed V and J ends, which lost 5 bases and 0 bases, there was a span of 17 bases. CDR3 length equals 17 residues. In germline, CDR1 is LNHDA, CDR2 SQIVND (reference sequence). The CDR3 DNA is TGTGCCAGTAGTCCTTTAGACAGGCGCTACTCTGGAAACACCATATATTTT. Its protein is CASSPLDRRYSGNTIYF.

This rearrangement joins TRBV10-2 to TRBJ1-2; 7 positions agree with TRBD1. This CDR3 contains 14 residues. From germline, CDR1 is WSHSY and CDR2 SAAADI. The J segment lost 4 bases and the V segment lost 6 bases, leaving 8 bases of the junction unmatched. The CDR3 reads CASRNRGAVYGYTF. The CDR3 coding sequence is TGCGCCAGCAGAAACAGGGGCGCCGTCTATGGCTACACCTTC.

The chain has TRBV6-1 and TRBJ2-1; no clear D gene. This CDR3 has 13 amino acids. V gave up 8 bases and J gave up 14 bases, with 22 bases separating them. The germline V gene encodes CDR1 MNHNS and CDR2 SASEGT. The CDR3 spells CASLETPTRVEFF. The DNA for the CDR3 is TGTGCCAGCCTCGAGACACCCACCCGAGTGGAGTTCTTC.

The J gene is TRBJ1-1, the V gene TRBV28; D remains ambiguous. V shed 2 bases and J shed 6 bases, with 16 bases lying between them. The CDR3 totals 15 residues. Per germline, CDR1 MDHEN and CDR2 SYDVKM. This chain's CDR3 is CASSLVPFEGPEAFF. Written as DNA, the CDR3 is TGTGCCAGCAGTTTAGTTCCATTTGAGGGTCCTGAAGCTTTCTTT.

This chain uses TRBV4-3 with TRBJ2-1, with 13 nucleotides matching TRBD2. CDR3 length equals 17 residues. With V trimmed by 1 base and J by 7 bases, 7 bases remained unmatched. CDR1 LGHNA and CDR2 YSLEER come from the germline V gene. The CDR3 nucleotides read TGCGCCAGCAGCCAAGCCCCCCGGACTAGCGGGGGAAATGAGCAGTTCTTC. Its translation: CASSQAPRTSGGNEQFF.

The chain joins TRBV10-1 to TRBJ2-1; no reliable D call. V gave up 2 bases and J gave up 4 bases, with 15 bases separating them. The CDR3 runs 16 residues. From germline, CDR1 is WNHNN and CDR2 SYGVQD (reference sequence). CDR3 sequence: CASSEKPSYVYNEQFF. The CDR3 DNA is TGCGCCAGCAGTGAGAAACCTAGTTATGTATACAATGAGCAGTTCTTC.

The CDR3 loop reads CASGFNGTDPYEQYF. DNA of the CDR3: TGTGCCAGCGGCTTCAACGGGACAGACCCCTACGAGCAGTACTTC. The rearrangement uses TRBV27 and TRBJ2-7, with TRBD1 identical over 7 bases. The CDR3 has 15 amino acids. V shed 8 bases and J 2 bases; nucleotides not matched to a gene: 12. Looked up from germline, CDR1 is MNHEY and CDR2 is SMNVEV (reference sequence).

The J gene is TRBJ2-5, the V gene TRBV5-1; TRBD1 might be the D (6 bases). The end of the DNA is better explained by TRBJ2-7, so the J call may be wrong. The length of the CDR3 is 17 residues. The germline CDR1 and CDR2 sequences are SGHRS and YFSETQ. In DNA, the CDR3 is TGCGCCAGCAGCTCCCTGCATATTAGACAGGCGCGTTACGAGCAGTACTTC. Translation: CASSSLHIRQARYEQYF.

The chain employs TRBV28 and TRBJ2-3, with D possibly being TRBD1 (6 bases). Trimming cost V 7 bases and J 0 bases, with 11 bases left between them. The CDR3 consists of 14 residues. CDR1 is MDHEN, CDR2 SYDVKM, per germline. The CDR3 loop reads CASTEGDSTDTQYF. CDR3 nucleotide sequence: TGTGCCAGCACCGAGGGGGACAGCACAGATACGCAGTATTTT.